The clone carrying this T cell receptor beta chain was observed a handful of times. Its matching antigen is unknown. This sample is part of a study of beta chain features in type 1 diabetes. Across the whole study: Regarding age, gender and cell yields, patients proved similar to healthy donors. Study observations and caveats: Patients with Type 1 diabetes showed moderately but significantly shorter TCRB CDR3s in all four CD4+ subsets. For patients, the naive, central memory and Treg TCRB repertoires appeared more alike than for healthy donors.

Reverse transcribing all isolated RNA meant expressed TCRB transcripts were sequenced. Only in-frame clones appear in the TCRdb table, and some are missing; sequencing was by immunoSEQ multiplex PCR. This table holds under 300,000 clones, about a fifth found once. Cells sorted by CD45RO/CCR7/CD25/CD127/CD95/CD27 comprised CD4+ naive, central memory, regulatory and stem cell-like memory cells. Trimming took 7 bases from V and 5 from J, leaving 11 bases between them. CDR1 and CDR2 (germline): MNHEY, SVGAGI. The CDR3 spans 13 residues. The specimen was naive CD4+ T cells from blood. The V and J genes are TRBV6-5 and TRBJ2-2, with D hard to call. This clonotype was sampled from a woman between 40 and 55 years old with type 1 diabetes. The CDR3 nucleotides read TGTGCCAGCAATGGCAGACAAACCGGGGAGCTGTTTTTT. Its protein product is CASNGRQTGELFF.